This is a list of T cell receptor beta chains from one sample in a study of cytomegalovirus exposure and HLA in healthy donors. TCRdb's copy holds only in-frame clones and misses some; the assay was immunoSEQ multiplex PCR. The sample includes about 160,000 clones, about 88% seen only once; the top ten take under 2%. The sample consisted of PBMCs. These receptors were obtained from a young woman in good health and CMV-seronegative. Both conserved end residues are part of each CDR3. The D gene is left open where the match is weak. The size field is filled for only some rows; it gives once, few, many or a size class.

j_gene	d_gene	abundance	v_gene	CDR3nt	CDR3aa
TRBJ2-1	.	medium-sized	TRBV2	TGTGCCAGCAGCTATGACAGCTCCTACAATGAGCAGTTCTTC	CASSYDSSYNEQFF
TRBJ2-7	.	.	TRBV6-4	TGTGCCAGCAGCGGAGATTACGAGCAGTACTTC	CASSGDYEQYF
TRBJ1-3	TRBD1	.	TRBV2	TGTGCCAGCAGTGCCGGGACAGAAGGAAACACCATATATTTT	CASSAGTEGNTIYF
TRBJ1-2	.	.	TRBV18	TGTGCCAGCTCACCGACCCTCCGGGGAGGCTACACCTTC	CASSPTLRGGYTF
TRBJ1-5	.	.	TRBV27	TGTGCCAGCAGAATGGGCAGGGGCAATCAGCCCCAGCATTTT	CASRMGRGNQPQHF
TRBJ1-2	TRBD1	.	TRBV18	TGTGCCAGCTCACCACCGTCTTTGGGGACAGGCTATGGCTACACCTTC	CASSPPSLGTGYGYTF
TRBJ2-5	TRBD2	.	TRBV18	TGTGCCAGCTCACCACCCGGGGGGGAGACCCAGTACTTC	CASSPPGGETQYF
TRBJ2-1	TRBD2	.	TRBV9	TGTGCCAGCAGCGATTCCGGGACTACCTCCTACAATGAGCAGTTCTTC	CASSDSGTTSYNEQFF
TRBJ2-1	TRBD2	once	TRBV5-1	TGCGCCAGCAGCTTGGGCTCCACTAGCGGGGGCTACAATGAGCAGTTCTTC	CASSLGSTSGGYNEQFF
TRBJ2-7	.	.	TRBV6-6	TGTGCCAGCAGTCCAATGGCGCGGGAGCAGTACTTC	CASSPMAREQYF
TRBJ1-2	TRBD1	.	TRBV27	TGTGCCAGCAGTCACCGGGACAGCTCCCGTGGCTACACCTTC	CASSHRDSSRGYTF
TRBJ2-3	.	.	TRBV25-1	TGTGCCAGCAGCCCGACTGGTGCGGGACCCCAGAATACGCAGTATTTT	CASSPTGAGPQNTQYF
TRBJ1-2	TRBD1	.	TRBV28	TGTGCCAGCAGAGGACAGGGGAGGGATGGCTACACCTTC	CASRGQGRDGYTF
TRBJ1-6	TRBD1	.	TRBV10-1	TGCGCCAGGTTCCCCGGGACAGGGGTAGACAATTCACCCCTCCACTTT	CARFPGTGVDNSPLHF
TRBJ1-1	.	.	TRBV5-4	TGTGCCAGCAGCTTGGGTCGGGAAGCTTTCTTT	CASSLGREAFF
TRBJ2-1	TRBD2	.	TRBV27	TGTGCCGGCGCCGCCAAAGGCGGGAGTAATGAGCAGTTCTTC	CAGAAKGGSNEQFF
TRBJ1-1	.	.	TRBV27	TGTGCCAGCAGTTTCCCGGGGAGGGAGGCTTTCTTT	CASSFPGREAFF
TRBJ2-7	.	.	TRBV6-5	TGTGCCAGCAGTCCCGCCGGGGATTGGTACGAGCAGTACTTC	CASSPAGDWYEQYF
TRBJ2-3	TRBD2	.	TRBV5-1	TGCGCCAGCAGCTCCACTAGCGGGGCGATCACAGATACGCAGTATTTT	CASSSTSGAITDTQYF
TRBJ1-4	TRBD1	.	TRBV7-9	TGTGCCAGCAGACGGACAGGGTACACAACTAATGAAAAACTGTTTTTT	CASRRTGYTTNEKLFF
TRBJ2-3	.	few	TRBV4-1	TGCGCCAGCAGCCAAGTAGTAAAGAATACGCAGTATTTT	CASSQVVKNTQYF
TRBJ1-5	TRBD1	.	TRBV6-6	TGTGCCAGCAGTGCCGACAGGGGGCTCAGCAATCAGCCCCAGCATTTT	CASSADRGLSNQPQHF
TRBJ2-7	TRBD2	once	TRBV27	TGTGCCAGCAGTTTCATCCCGGGTGGGATAGGGACTAGCGGGGGTTCCTACGAGCAGTACTTC	CASSFIPGGIGTSGGSYEQYF
TRBJ1-1	.	.	TRBV18	TGTGCCAGCTCCCGGGATCCGGGGAGCACTGAAGCTTTCTTT	CASSRDPGSTEAFF
TRBJ2-5	TRBD1	.	TRBV5-1	TGCGCCAGCACGAGGACAGGGGGATACCAAGAGACCCAGTACTTC	CASTRTGGYQETQYF
TRBJ1-6	.	.	TRBV19	TGTGCCAGTAGTCTCGAAGCATCACCCCTCCACTTT	CASSLEASPLHF
TRBJ2-1	TRBD2	.	TRBV7-2	TGTGCCAGCAGCTTAGGCCCTAGCGGAATCTATGAGCAGTTCTTC	CASSLGPSGIYEQFF
TRBJ1-5	TRBD1	.	TRBV18	TGTGCCAGCTCCGGGCAGGGGGCGGATCAGCCCCAGCATTTT	CASSGQGADQPQHF
TRBJ1-5	.	once	TRBV2	TGTGCCAGCAGTGAACAGACTTCCAATCAGCCCCAGCATTTT	CASSEQTSNQPQHF
TRBJ1-1	.	.	TRBV6-5	TGTGGCACCTCTGACAGTTCGAACACTGAAGCTTTCTTT	CGTSDSSNTEAFF
TRBJ2-1	.	.	TRBV19	TGTGCCAGTAGTATAGACGTACAGGGTGCTGAGCAGTTCTTC	CASSIDVQGAEQFF
TRBJ2-7	.	.	TRBV28	TGTGCCAGCAGTGTGTCCGGCTACGAGCAGTACTTC	CASSVSGYEQYF
TRBJ2-5	TRBD2	.	TRBV4-1	TGCGCCAGTCGCTTAGCGGGGGGGACTGGAGAGACCCAGTACTTC	CASRLAGGTGETQYF
TRBJ1-4	.	.	TRBV2	TGTGCCAGCAGTGCCGCAACTAATGAAAAACTGTTTTTT	CASSAATNEKLFF
TRBJ1-5	.	once	TRBV4-1	TGCGCCAGCAGCCAAGTTACCGGGACACTTCAGCCCCAGCATTTT	CASSQVTGTLQPQHF
TRBJ2-7	.	few	TRBV5-6	TGTGCCAGCAGCTTGGCCCTGCAGGGCCTGGGGGAGCAGTACTTC	CASSLALQGLGEQYF